This TCR beta chain derives from a study of blood T cell repertoires in COVID-19. Study overall: The United States, Italy and Spain supplied acute and convalescent COVID-19 samples. T cells, B-cell-depleted T cells, or PBMCs supplied cDNA or gDNA.

This clone was counted a few times. There are 17 residues in the CDR3. J lost 4 bases, V lost 6 bases, and 13 bases had no gene match. Per the germline V gene, CDR1 is SGHTA and CDR2 is FQGTGA. Under the authors' procedure: Amplification with reference gene primers provided the estimates of nucleated cell counts. TCRdb keeps only in-frame clones here, not all; method: immunoSEQ multiplex PCR. The V and J calls and clone size come from that table; D and trimming were worked out from the DNA. The sample shows 150,000 to 190,000 clones, approximately 90% of them seen only once. This TCR was recovered from a woman aged 70 to 79 with acute or convalescent COVID-19. Sequencing used peripheral blood. The rearrangement joins TRBV7-3 to TRBJ2-3, with 10 bases matching TRBD2. CDR3 amino acids: CASSSPERGGRADTQYF. The CDR3 DNA reads as TGTGCCAGCAGTTCCCCGGAGCGGGGGGGCCGGGCAGATACGCAGTATTTT.